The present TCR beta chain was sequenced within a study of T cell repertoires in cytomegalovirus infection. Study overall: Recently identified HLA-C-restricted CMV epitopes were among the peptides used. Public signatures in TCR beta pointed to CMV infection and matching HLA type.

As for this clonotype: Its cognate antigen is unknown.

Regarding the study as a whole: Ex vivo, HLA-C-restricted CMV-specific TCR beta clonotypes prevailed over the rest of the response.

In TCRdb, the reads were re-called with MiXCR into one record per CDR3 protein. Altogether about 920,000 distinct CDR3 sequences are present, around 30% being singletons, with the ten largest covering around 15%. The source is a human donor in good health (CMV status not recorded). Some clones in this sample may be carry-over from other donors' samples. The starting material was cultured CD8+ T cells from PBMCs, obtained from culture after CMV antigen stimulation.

CDR3 bases: TGTGCCAGCAGCTTAGCTGGGCAGCCCTCTGGCTGGGAGACCCAGTACTTC. It is translated as CASSLAGQPSGWETQYF. V usage is TRBV7-8 and J usage is TRBJ2-5; D call uncertain. Germline V CDR1 and CDR2: SGHVS, FQNEAQ. Trimming pared 0 bases from V and 5 bases from J, leaving 19 bases between. CDR3 length equals 17 residues.